The sequence of this T cell receptor (beta chain) was determined in a study of monozygotic twins with inflammatory bowel disease. With no T cell sorting beforehand, total RNA was isolated from whole blood. On this clonotype itself: What it binds is not known.

The V gene's germline CDR1 is SGHAT and CDR2 FQDESV (reference sequence). The CDR3 consists of 18 residues. General observations from the study: Clonotype sharing was lower in IBD patients than healthy twins, most markedly with disease activity. Some repertoire variability may stem from patients' differing immunosuppressive treatments.

UMIs that had a 6-nucleotide sample barcode were put in using template switching. TCRdb re-called the 5' RACE reads and shows each CDR3 protein once, DNA omitted. The record lists about 330,000 distinct CDR3 sequences, of which the ten most abundant hold approximately 2%. Sequencing was carried out using blood. The gene calls are TRBV11-1 and TRBJ2-7; the D gene TCRdb calls, TRBD2, cannot be checked with no DNA. The sequence came from a human donor with ulcerative colitis or Crohn's disease, or a healthy co-twin of an affected twin (not recorded which). The CDR3 is CASSPEGLQRESSYEQYF.